The 15 T cell receptor beta chains in this list originate from one sample, sequenced in a study of regulatory T cells in long-lasting Graves disease. The time point is: persistent/refractory GD, antithyroid drugs over 5 years with positive TRAb. From PBMCs, RNA was extracted and then used to make the TCR library. Libraries of TCR beta came from iRepertoire HTBI primers plus Arm-PCR of CDR3 regions. Each CDR3 protein gets one entry after TCRdb re-called the multiplex PCR reads with MiXCR. Of roughly 470,000 distinct CDR3 sequences in the sample, around 21% were seen once. Sequences were derived from peripheral blood mononuclear cells (PBMCs), sampled when the disease was refractory, from a patient treated with antithyroid drugs. These receptors were obtained from a female donor with Graves disease.

This clonotype was observed at least ten times. The chain employs TRBV13 and TRBJ1-1; no clear D. Germline V gives CDR1 PRHDT, CDR2 FYEKMQ (reference sequence). This CDR3 spans 15 amino acids. The germline V and J ends were trimmed by 5 bases and 2 bases, with 15 bases remaining between them. The CDR3 loop reads CASSTGRYGNTEAFF. Written as DNA, the CDR3 is TGTGCCAGCAGCACCGGGCGCTACGGTAACACTGAAGCTTTCTTT.

This clonotype was seen more than once but under ten times. This chain uses TRBV30 with TRBJ1-1, with unresolved D. The germline V and J ends were trimmed by 3 bases and 5 bases, with 16 bases remaining between them. The CDR3 has 14 amino acids. The germline CDR1 and CDR2 sequences are GTSNPN and SVGIG (reference sequence). CDR3 in DNA: TGTGCCTGGAGGGGGTGGGGTGGGGAAACTGAAGCTTTCTTT. This sequence encodes CAWRGWGGETEAFF.

This clonotype was recorded at least ten times. This chain links TRBV20-1 with TRBJ2-4; D possibly corresponds to TRBD2 (6 bases). This CDR3 has 15 amino acids. Germline assignment: CDR1 DFQATT and CDR2 SNEGSKA (reference sequence). V lost 5 bases and J 5 bases, leaving 19 bases between the germline ends. CDR3 DNA sequence: TGCAGTGCTCCGGAGTGGGCGGGACCACAAAACATTCAGTACTTC. It encodes CSAPEWAGPQNIQYF.

This clonotype was counted ten times or more. The V and J genes are TRBV6-1 and TRBJ1-5; 8 nucleotides match TRBD1. The J segment lost 5 bases and the V segment lost 6 bases, leaving 6 bases of the junction unmatched. The CDR3 runs to 14 residues. Germline V gene lookup returns CDR1 MNHNS and CDR2 SASEGT. The CDR3 DNA reads TGTGCCAGCAGACAGACAGGGGAATATCAGCCCCAGCATTTT. It specifies CASRQTGEYQPQHF.

The V and J genes are TRBV9 and TRBJ1-2; a possible D gene is TRBD1 (5 bases). This CDR3 has 16 residues. Germline loops: CDR1 SGDLS, CDR2 YYNGEE. Trimming left V 3 bases short and J 1 base short, with 16 bases between. The CDR3 DNA sequence: TGTGCCAGCAGCGACCCCGGGCAGGGAAATAACTATGGCTACACCTTC. Protein: CASSDPGQGNNYGYTF. Supplemented by reference TRBV9 and TRBJ1-2, the full variable domain reads DSGVTQTPKHLITATGQRVTLRCSPRSGDLSVYWYQQSLDQGLQFLIQYYNGEERAKGNILERFSAQQFPDLHSELNLSSLELGDSALYFCASSDPGQGNNYGYTFGSGTRLTVV.

The chain couples TRBV27 to TRBJ1-5; TRBD1 matches at 8 bases. With 3 bases clipped from V and 0 bases from J, the junction kept 10 bases outside the gene matches. The CDR3 covers 18 residues. From germline, CDR1 is MNHEY and CDR2 SMNVEV (reference sequence). CDR3 DNA: TGTGCCAGCAGTTTGGGACAGGCCCTGGGTTATAGCAATCAGCCCCAGCATTTT. It codes for CASSLGQALGYSNQPQHF.

This clonotype was found many times. The rearrangement joins TRBV6-1 to TRBJ1-2; 8 bases agree with TRBD1. The germline V gene encodes CDR1 MNHNS and CDR2 SASEGT. The CDR3 totals 13 residues. V was pared by 7 bases and J by 7 bases, with 8 bases of the junction left unmatched. CDR3 in amino acids: CASKLTGGSGYTF. DNA for the CDR3: TGTGCCAGCAAATTAACAGGGGGAAGTGGCTACACCTTC.

The chain is built from TRBV7-2 and TRBJ1-6; D is ambiguous. The ends were cut back, 5 bases at V and 1 base at J, with 9 bases in the middle. CDR3 length equals 15 residues. Germline CDR1 reads SGHTA; CDR2 reads FQGNSA. In DNA form, the CDR3 reads TGTGCCAGCAGCCATTGGGTGTCCTATAATTCACCCCTCCACTTT. Translated: CASSHWVSYNSPLHF.

Many counts were recorded for this clonotype. CDR3 in amino acids: CSVGDNSYEQYF. The CDR3 DNA reads TGCAGTGTGGGGGACAACTCCTACGAGCAGTACTTC. This chain links TRBV20-1 with TRBJ2-7; tentative D call: TRBD1 (6 bases). Germline V gene lookup returns CDR1 DFQATT and CDR2 SNEGSKA (reference sequence). This CDR3 contains 12 residues. V lost 7 bases, J lost 0 bases, and 10 bases lay in between.

This rearrangement joins TRBV6-2 or TRBV6-3 to TRBJ2-7; perhaps D is TRBD1 or TRBD2 (5 bases each). The germline V gene encodes CDR1 MNHEY and CDR2 SVGEGT. The CDR3 runs 15 residues. V dropped 6 bases and J dropped 2 bases, with 17 bases sitting between them. The CDR3 DNA reads TGTGCCAGCAGACCCACTTCGGGGCACACCTACGAGCAGTACTTC. Translation: CASRPTSGHTYEQYF.

This clonotype was counted between two and nine times. The CDR3 is CASSGTGQSIQYF. The CDR3 nucleotides are TGTGCCAGCAGCGGGACGGGACAATCAATTCAGTACTTC. V and J are TRBV7-9 and TRBJ2-4, with TRBD1 as a possible D gene (6 bases). Germline V gene data show CDR1 as SEHNR and CDR2 as FQNEAQ (reference sequence). V was trimmed by 5 bases and J by 10 bases, leaving 15 bases between them. The length of the CDR3 is 13 residues.

The genes are TRBV2 and TRBJ2-5, with 7 nucleotides matching TRBD2. The CDR3 loop spans 15 amino acids. CDR1 SNHLY and CDR2 FYNNEI come from the germline V gene. Trimming took 6 bases from V and 9 from J; bases not matched to a gene: 16. The CDR3 reads CASRPRLAADKAQYF. The CDR3 nucleotides read TGTGCCAGCAGGCCTAGACTAGCAGCCGATAAGGCCCAGTACTTC.

Comment on this clonotype: A read error may explain this, as a much larger clone is one base away. The rearrangement uses TRBV12-3 or TRBV12-4 and TRBJ1-2; 9 nucleotides match TRBD1. J lost 4 bases, V lost 4 bases, and 1 base had no gene match. The CDR3 has 13 residues. CDR3 loop: CASSWTGVYGYTF. The CDR3 bases are TGTGCCAGCAGTTGGACAGGGGTCTATGGCTACACCTTC.

At least ten counts were recorded for this clonotype. The chain links TRBV7-9 to TRBJ2-2, with a possible D match to TRBD2 (6 bases). Trimming took off 4 bases at V and 6 bases at J, with 18 bases between the two ends. Germline V gene lookup returns CDR1 SEHNR and CDR2 FQNEAQ (reference sequence). The CDR3 runs to 16 residues. The chain's CDR3 is CASSSLVTSLSGELFF. CDR3 sequence (DNA): TGTGCCAGCAGCTCCCTGGTGACTAGTCTTTCCGGGGAGCTGTTTTTT.

This chain uses TRBV4-3 with TRBJ1-4; a weak D match, TRBD1 (6 bases). The CDR3 contains 16 residues. Between the trimmed V and J ends, which lost 1 base and 5 bases, there was a span of 14 bases. Germline values: CDR1 LGHNA, CDR2 YSLEER. The CDR3 DNA reads as TGCGCCAGCAGCCAAGGGGACATGGGTGCCAATGAAAAACTGTTTTTT. It codes for CASSQGDMGANEKLFF.